Presented here are 14 T cell receptor beta chains from one specimen sequenced in a study of CD8+ T cells in alopecia areata. Sequencing used cDNA as its template, made by extracting RNA and reverse transcribing it. Some clones are missing from TCRdb's copy, which holds only in-frame ones; the method was immunoSEQ multiplex PCR. This sample has 200,000 to 300,000 clones, each found more than once. It was with CD4, CD8alpha, NKG2D, NKG2ACE and other markers that pooled cutaneous lymph node cells were sorted. Sequencing used CD4+ T cells sorted from a lymph node. The receptor source for this set is a C3H/HeJ mouse with alopecia areata. The MHC haplotype of the strain is H2-k.

A remark on this clone: Since a much larger clone is just one base distant, this may be a read error. Gene names and germline refer to mouse. CDR3 DNA (partial): TGTGCCAGCAGTCCCGGGACATACTATGCT. This translates into CASSPGTYYA. The CDR3 reads in full as CASSPGTYYAEQFF. The V gene is TRBV19, the J gene TRBJ2-1; a weak D match, TRBD1 (6 bases). The read is 4 residues too short to cover the CDR3 end, so that end is filled in from the germline J gene. Looked up from germline, CDR1 is FNHDT and CDR2 is SITEND (reference sequence). The V gene lost 4 bases and the J gene lost 2 bases, with 10 bases spanning the gap. The CDR3 contains 14 residues.

This clone appeared a few times. The germline and genes are mouse ones. The read terminates 4 residues ahead of where the CDR3 ends, so the germline J gene completes it. The same CDR3 arises from other DNA sequences in this sample as well. The chain uses TRBV13-2 and TRBJ2-5; no reliable D call. The CDR3 covers 15 residues. Deletions cut 0 bases from V and 0 bases from J, with 8 bases between. Germline-derived CDR1 and CDR2 are NNHNN and SYGAGS (reference sequence). The sequenced CDR3 bases are TGTGCCAGCGGTGATGCAGGCACCAACCAAGAC. Translating gives CASGDAGTNQD. The whole CDR3 is CASGDAGTNQDTQYF.

As to this clone: Germline and genes here are mouse. The DNA ends 4 residues before the CDR3 does, and the rest of the CDR3 is filled in from the germline J gene. This chain links TRBV5 with TRBJ1-1; D perhaps matches TRBD1 (5 bases). CDR3 size: 14 residues. Trimming removed 2 bases from V and 0 bases from J, with 7 bases in between. Germline CDR1 reads LGHNA; CDR2 reads YNLKQL (reference sequence). The part of the CDR3 DNA that was read is TGTGCCAGCAGCCAACAGGGTCCAAACACA. Translation: CASSQQGPNT. The whole CDR3 sequence reads CASSQQGPNTEVFF.

On this clone: Gene names and germline match the mouse. Coverage ceases 4 residues before the CDR3 finishes, and the germline J gene fills in the end. V is TRBV5 and J is TRBJ2-4, with 10 bases aligning to TRBD2. Germline lookup yields CDR1 LGHNA and CDR2 YNLKQL (reference sequence). This CDR3 comprises 16 residues. Partial CDR3 DNA: TGTGCCAGCAGCCAAGAAGGCTGGGGGGGCGGAAAC. Translation: CASSQEGWGGGN. The whole CDR3 region reads CASSQEGWGGGNTLYF.

About this clone itself: Gene names follow the mouse nomenclature. The read finishes 4 residues shy of the CDR3 end, and the germline J gene is used to complete it. The sample contains more than one DNA sequence encoding this CDR3. The chain combines TRBV31 with TRBJ2-1, with D tentatively TRBD1 (5 bases). Deletions cut 0 bases from V and 1 base from J, with 10 bases between. Germline V gene data show CDR1 as GKSSPN and CDR2 as SITVG. The CDR3 has 15 residues. The CDR3: CAWSLQGGNYAEQFF. Partial CDR3 DNA: TGTGCCTGGAGTCTCCAGGGCGGGAACTATGCT.

Worth noting for this clone: The genes are named according to mouse. The CDR3 end lies 4 residues beyond the end of the read and is filled in from the germline J gene. J is TRBJ2-3 and V is TRBV17, with 10 bases lining up with TRBD2. Germline-derived CDR1 and CDR2 are MNHDT and YYDKIL. V dropped 0 bases and J dropped 4; count of bases not matched to a gene: 4. This CDR3 region has 16 residues. CDR3 protein: CASSRDRTGGPETLYF. Partial CDR3 DNA: TGTGCTAGCAGTAGAGATAGGACTGGGGGTCCAGAA.

This clone was counted only a few times. Any gene name here is a mouse gene name. The observed sequence ends 3 residues before the CDR3 terminus, with the missing tail filled in from the germline J gene. The chain employs TRBV31 and TRBJ1-6; 7 bases agree with TRBD1. TRBJ1-6 is assigned to the ORF class and has an uncertain function. From germline, CDR1 is GKSSPN and CDR2 SITVG. The V and J ends lost 2 bases and 6 bases, in that order; junction bases with no gene match: 1. This CDR3 has 13 amino acids. The CDR3 here is CAWSTGANSPLYF. CDR3 bases read: TGTGCCTGGAGTACAGGGGCTAATTCGCCC.

This clone was seen ten or more times. Gene labels here are mouse ones. The read gets to within 4 residues of the CDR3 end, and the germline J gene fills in the rest. This chain links TRBV17 with TRBJ2-2; 8 positions agree with TRBD2. In germline, CDR1 is MNHDT, CDR2 YYDKIL. The length of the CDR3 is 15 residues. J lost 4 bases, V lost 2 bases, and 3 bases had no gene match. CDR3 bases read: TGTGCTAGCAGTAGAAGTGGGGGGGGCACCGGG. This encodes CASSRSGGGTG. The complete CDR3 reads CASSRSGGGTGQLYF.

Note on this clone: The germline and genes are mouse ones. Read coverage stops 4 residues before the CDR3 terminus; the germline J gene supplies the remainder. This sequence joins TRBV13-3 and TRBJ2-7, with 9 bases matching TRBD1. Germline CDR1 and CDR2: NNHDY and SYVADS. Germline trimming cut 3 bases from V and 2 bases from J; bases unmatched to any gene: 0. The CDR3 covers 13 residues. CDR3 bases read: TGTGCCAGCAGTGGGACAGGGGCCTAT. Amino acid sequence: CASSGTGAY. The whole CDR3 region reads CASSGTGAYEQYF.

Details on this clone: These gene names are mouse names. The read ends 3 residues shy of where the CDR3 ends; the end is completed using the germline J gene. J is TRBJ1-6 and V is TRBV29; 10 bases align to TRBD1. TRBJ1-6 counts as an open reading frame of uncertain function. V trimming: 5 bases; J trimming: 7 bases; junction bases outside the gene matches: 11. Germline V gene lookup returns CDR1 MSHET and CDR2 SYDVDS. The CDR3 runs 17 residues. The DNA read from the CDR3 is TGTGCTAGCAGTCCCGAGACAGGGGGCGCTGAGAATTCGCCC. Protein: CASSPETGGAENSP. The CDR3 as a whole reads CASSPETGGAENSPLYF.

In its sample, this clone was seen a few times. The gene symbols are mouse symbols. The read ends 4 residues early relative to the CDR3; the germline J gene fills the gap. V gene TRBV31 combines with J gene TRBJ2-5, with a tentative D call TRBD2 (6 bases). CDR1 is GKSSPN and CDR2 is SITVG in the germline V gene. V shed 1 base and J shed 2 bases, with 7 bases lying between them. The CDR3 is 13 amino acids. The CDR3 sequence is CAWSRGVQDTQYF. CDR3 DNA (partial): TGTGCCTGGAGTCGGGGGGTCCAAGAC.

Details on this clone: Mouse germline and gene names are used. The read terminates 4 residues before the CDR3 end, so the remaining end is supplied by the germline J gene. The same CDR3 also results from other DNA sequences found in this sample. V usage is TRBV19 and J usage is TRBJ2-7, with D perhaps TRBD1 (5 bases). CDR3 length: 12 residues. Germline V gives CDR1 FNHDT, CDR2 SITEND (reference sequence). Incomplete CDR3 DNA: TGTGCCAGCAGTCTCAGACAGTAT. Its protein product is CASSLRQY. The whole CDR3 is CASSLRQYEQYF.

This clone turned up a few times. Gene names denote mouse genes. The read terminates 4 residues before the CDR3 end, so the remaining end is supplied by the germline J gene. This chain links TRBV13-1 with TRBJ2-3; the D gene is possibly TRBD1 (7 bases). Deletions cut 2 bases from V and 2 bases from J, with 9 bases between. The CDR3 spans 14 residues. Looked up from germline, CDR1 is NSHNY and CDR2 is SYGAGN. The DNA read from the CDR3 is TGTGCCAGCAGTGAAGGGGGCGTTGCAGAA. Protein sequence: CASSEGGVAE. The full-length CDR3 reads as CASSEGGVAETLYF.

This clone was picked up a small number of times. A much bigger clone sits one base away, suggesting this may be a read error. Gene and germline names: mouse. The sequenced fragment ends 4 residues before the CDR3 boundary, so the rest is inferred from the germline J gene. The sample contains more than one DNA sequence encoding this CDR3. This chain uses TRBV19 with TRBJ2-7; 11 bases match TRBD2. CDR1 and CDR2 from the germline V gene are FNHDT and SITEND (reference sequence). This CDR3 comprises 14 residues. CDR3 protein: CASSPRDWGYEQYF. The part of the CDR3 DNA that was read is TGTGCCAGCAGCCCCCGGGACTGGGGGTAT.